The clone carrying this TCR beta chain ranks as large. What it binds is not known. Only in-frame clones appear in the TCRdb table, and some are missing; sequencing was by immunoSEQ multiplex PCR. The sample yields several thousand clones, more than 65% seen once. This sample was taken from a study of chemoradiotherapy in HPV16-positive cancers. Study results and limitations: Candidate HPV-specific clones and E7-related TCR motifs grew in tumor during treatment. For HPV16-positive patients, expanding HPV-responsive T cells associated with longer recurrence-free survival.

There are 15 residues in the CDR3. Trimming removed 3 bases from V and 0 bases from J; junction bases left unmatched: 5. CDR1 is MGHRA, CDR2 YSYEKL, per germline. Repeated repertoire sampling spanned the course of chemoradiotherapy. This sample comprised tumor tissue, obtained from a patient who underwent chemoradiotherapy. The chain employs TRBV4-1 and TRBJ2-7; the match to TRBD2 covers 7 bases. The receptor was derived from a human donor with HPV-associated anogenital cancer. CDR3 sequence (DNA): TGCGCCAGCAGCCAGGAGCGGGACCTCTCCTACGAGCAGTACTTC. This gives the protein CASSQERDLSYEQYF.